The T cell receptor (beta chain) described here comes from a study of T cell repertoires in cytomegalovirus infection. Study overall: Selection of CMV epitopes for the study included recently identified HLA-C-restricted and well-studied HLA-B-restricted ones. From public TCR beta signatures came an indication of both CMV infection and matching HLA type.

V lost 6 bases and J lost 5; bases outside the gene matches: 10. The CDR3 length is 16 residues. A remark on this clonotype: Its antigen is currently unknown.

Regarding the study as a whole: CMV-specific TCR beta clonotypes restricted by HLA-C were the ones dominating the ex vivo response. Frequencies of public TCR beta families were cumulated, and this identified carriers of CMV plus the relevant HLA.

TCRdb reanalysed the reads using MiXCR and keeps one entry per CDR3 protein. Of roughly 310,000 distinct CDR3 sequences listed, 25% to 30% were seen once; the top ten hold around 18%. The chain employs TRBV12-3 or TRBV12-4 and TRBJ2-1; 10 nucleotides line up with TRBD1. This TCR was sampled from a human donor in good health (CMV status not recorded). Some clones in this sample may be carry-over from other donors' samples. The starting material was cultured PBMCs, obtained from culture after CMV antigen stimulation. The CDR3 loop is CASRQSGTGANNEQFF. The CDR3 coding sequence is TGTGCCAGCAGACAATCCGGGACAGGGGCGAACAATGAGCAGTTCTTC.